The rows below give T cell receptor beta chains drawn from one sample of a study of CD8+ T cells in alopecia areata. Generated by immunoSEQ multiplex PCR, the TCRdb table keeps only in-frame clones and is missing some. The table has roughly 20,000 clones, roughly 60% seen once. The sample taken for sequencing was CD4+ Tregs sorted from blood. These receptors all come from a human donor with alopecia areata. CDR3s include the opening cysteine and the closing phenylalanine or tryptophan. Fields, in order: CDR3 protein, CDR3 DNA, V gene, D gene, J gene, clone size, CDR3 length. The D gene is left open where the match is weak. Size is stated for part of the rows, as once, few or many counts, or as a class when the clone is expanded.

CDR3: CASSRSTSYNEQFF
DNA: TGTGCCAGTAGTCGGTCAACCTCCTACAATGAGCAGTTCTTC
V: TRBV19
D: -
J: TRBJ2-1
size: -
length: 14

CDR3: CAWSGDSTDTQYF
DNA: TGTGCCTGGAGTGGGGACAGCACAGATACGCAGTATTTT
V: TRBV30
D: -
J: TRBJ2-3
size: -
length: 13

CDR3: CATSRDPGIYEQYF
DNA: TGTGCCACCAGCAGAGATCCCGGAATCTACGAGCAGTACTTC
V: TRBV15
D: -
J: TRBJ2-7
size: -
length: 14

CDR3: CASSFALSSYEQYF
DNA: TGTGCCAGCAGCTTCGCCCTGAGCTCCTACGAGCAGTACTTC
V: TRBV11-2
D: -
J: TRBJ2-7
size: few
length: 14

CDR3: CASSLPQGGETDTQYF
DNA: TGTGCCAGCAGCTTGCCGCAGGGAGGGGAGACAGATACGCAGTATTTT
V: TRBV28
D: TRBD2
J: TRBJ2-3
size: -
length: 16

CDR3: CASSPGVNQPQHF
DNA: TGTGCCAGCTCACCAGGGGTGAATCAGCCCCAGCATTTT
V: TRBV18
D: -
J: TRBJ1-5
size: -
length: 13

CDR3: CASSPPLGDRAYEQYF
DNA: TGTGCCAGCAGCCCGCCTCTTGGGGACAGAGCCTACGAGCAGTACTTC
V: TRBV7-2
D: TRBD1
J: TRBJ2-7
size: -
length: 16

CDR3: CASSQVPGGQPQHF
DNA: TGCGCCAGCAGCCAAGTCCCCGGGGGTCAGCCCCAGCATTTT
V: TRBV4-3
D: -
J: TRBJ1-5
size: -
length: 14

CDR3: CASSSQRGGSETQYF
DNA: TGTGCCAGCAGCTCACAGCGGGGGGGTTCGGAGACCCAGTACTTC
V: TRBV7-2
D: TRBD2
J: TRBJ2-5
size: -
length: 15

CDR3: CASSPRPGPTETQYF
DNA: TGTGCCAGCAGCCCGCGGCCGGGGCCTACAGAGACCCAGTACTTC
V: TRBV28
D: -
J: TRBJ2-5
size: -
length: 15

CDR3: CSAWAGAEQYF
DNA: TGCAGCGCCTGGGCGGGCGCCGAGCAGTACTTC
V: TRBV29-1
D: -
J: TRBJ2-7
size: -
length: 11

CDR3: CALIPLGALASDGYTF
DNA: TGTGCCTTGATTCCCTTAGGCGCCTTGGCGTCTGATGGCTACACCTTC
V: TRBV30
D: -
J: TRBJ1-2
size: -
length: 16

CDR3: CAISDRGVGNTEAFF
DNA: TGTGCCATCAGTGACCGAGGGGTTGGTAACACTGAAGCTTTCTTT
V: TRBV10-3
D: -
J: TRBJ1-1
size: -
length: 15

CDR3: CASSAHLGTGNTIYF
DNA: TGTGCCAGCAGCGCCCACCTGGGTACTGGAAACACCATATATTTT
V: TRBV9
D: -
J: TRBJ1-3
size: -
length: 15

CDR3: CASSLGDQNNEQFF
DNA: TGCGCCAGCAGCTTGGGGGACCAAAACAATGAGCAGTTCTTC
V: TRBV5-1
D: -
J: TRBJ2-1
size: -
length: 14

CDR3: CASRDLAGVGDTQYF
DNA: TGCGCCAGCAGGGATTTAGCGGGGGTAGGGGATACGCAGTATTTT
V: TRBV10-2
D: TRBD2
J: TRBJ2-3
size: -
length: 15

CDR3: CASSVQGEAGELFF
DNA: TGTGCCAGTAGTGTCCAGGGCGAAGCCGGGGAGCTGTTTTTT
V: TRBV19
D: -
J: TRBJ2-2
size: -
length: 14

CDR3: CASSSAGTGNYYEQYF
DNA: TGTGCCAGCAGCTCAGCCGGGACAGGGAACTACTACGAGCAGTACTTC
V: TRBV28
D: TRBD1
J: TRBJ2-7
size: -
length: 16

CDR3: CASSPGQGYIQYF
DNA: TGTGCCAGTAGCCCGGGACAGGGATACATTCAGTACTTC
V: TRBV19
D: TRBD1
J: TRBJ2-4
size: -
length: 13

CDR3: CASSEGGQETQYF
DNA: TGTGCCAGCAGTGAAGGGGGACAAGAGACCCAGTACTTC
V: TRBV25-1
D: -
J: TRBJ2-5
size: few
length: 13

CDR3: CSVVGTMGLEKLFF
DNA: TGCAGCGTAGTAGGGACCATGGGGCTGGAAAAACTGTTTTTT
V: TRBV29-1
D: -
J: TRBJ1-4
size: -
length: 14

CDR3: CAISAFGRRNYGYTF
DNA: TGTGCCATCAGTGCGTTCGGCCGTAGAAACTATGGCTACACCTTC
V: TRBV10-3
D: -
J: TRBJ1-2
size: -
length: 15

CDR3: CASSQGGLSTSLETQYF
DNA: TGCGCCAGCAGCCAAGGGGGGCTTTCCACGTCGTTGGAGACCCAGTACTTC
V: TRBV4-1
D: -
J: TRBJ2-5
size: -
length: 17

CDR3: CASRSGTGAFYGYTF
DNA: TGTGCCAGCAGATCCGGGACAGGGGCTTTCTATGGCTACACCTTC
V: TRBV28
D: TRBD1
J: TRBJ1-2
size: -
length: 15

CDR3: CASSLGTSHQPQHF
DNA: TGTGCCAGCAGCTTAGGGACTAGCCATCAGCCCCAGCATTTT
V: TRBV7-2
D: -
J: TRBJ1-5
size: -
length: 14

CDR3: CASSYEGTKCTF
DNA: TGTGCCAGCAGTTACGAAGGTACAAAGTGCACCTTC
V: TRBV6-6
D: -
J: TRBJ1-2
size: -
length: 12

CDR3: CASSFAGLSNQPQHF
DNA: TGTGCCAGCAGTTTCGCAGGGCTGAGCAATCAGCCCCAGCATTTT
V: TRBV27
D: -
J: TRBJ1-5
size: -
length: 15

CDR3: CAISGGVNNEQFF
DNA: TGTGCCATCAGTGGGGGCGTCAACAATGAGCAGTTCTTC
V: TRBV10-3
D: -
J: TRBJ2-1
size: -
length: 13

CDR3: CASSTWTGGNTGELFF
DNA: TGTGCCAGCAGTACCTGGACAGGGGGCAACACCGGGGAGCTGTTTTTT
V: TRBV27
D: TRBD1
J: TRBJ2-2
size: -
length: 16

CDR3: CASSLNPTTSSYNEQFF
DNA: TGTGCCAGCAGCTTAAACCCTACTACCTCCTCCTACAATGAGCAGTTCTTC
V: TRBV7-9
D: -
J: TRBJ2-1
size: -
length: 17

CDR3: CAWSPLSRNEKLFF
DNA: TGTGCCTGGAGTCCCCTTTCGCGTAATGAAAAACTGTTTTTT
V: TRBV30
D: -
J: TRBJ1-4
size: -
length: 14

CDR3: CSVREANQPQHF
DNA: TGCAGCGTTCGGGAGGCCAATCAGCCCCAGCATTTT
V: TRBV29-1
D: -
J: TRBJ1-5
size: -
length: 12

CDR3: CASSPWTGGYEQYF
DNA: TGTGCCAGCAGCCCGTGGACAGGGGGCTACGAGCAGTACTTC
V: TRBV11-2
D: TRBD1
J: TRBJ2-7
size: few
length: 14

CDR3: CASSTPGRGGYEQYF
DNA: TGTGCCAGCAGCACCCCGGGTCGAGGGGGGTACGAGCAGTACTTC
V: TRBV28
D: -
J: TRBJ2-7
size: -
length: 15

CDR3: CASSQVGGLAGANTQYF
DNA: TGCGCCAGCAGCCAAGTAGGAGGACTAGCGGGTGCCAATACGCAGTATTTT
V: TRBV4-3
D: TRBD2
J: TRBJ2-3
size: few
length: 17

CDR3: CASNNPGTGSEGYTF
DNA: TGTGCCAGCAACAATCCCGGGACAGGGAGTGAAGGCTACACCTTC
V: TRBV28
D: TRBD1
J: TRBJ1-2
size: -
length: 15

CDR3: CASSLARRGQNSNQPQHF
DNA: TGTGCCAGCAGCTTAGCGCGCCGGGGACAGAATAGCAATCAGCCCCAGCATTTT
V: TRBV7-9
D: TRBD1
J: TRBJ1-5
size: -
length: 18

CDR3: CASSSGRRTEAFF
DNA: TGTGCCAGCAGCTCCGGTCGTAGAACTGAAGCTTTCTTT
V: TRBV7-9
D: -
J: TRBJ1-1
size: -
length: 13

CDR3: CASSTRTDYGYTF
DNA: TGTGCCAGCAGTACTCGGACAGACTATGGCTACACCTTC
V: TRBV6-1
D: -
J: TRBJ1-2
size: -
length: 13

CDR3: CSVEKQSSYEQYF
DNA: TGCAGCGTTGAAAAACAGAGCTCCTACGAGCAGTACTTC
V: TRBV29-1
D: -
J: TRBJ2-7
size: -
length: 13

CDR3: CASSYSMGGSYEQYF
DNA: TGTGCCAGCAGTTACTCGATGGGGGGCTCCTACGAGCAGTACTTC
V: TRBV6-5
D: -
J: TRBJ2-7
size: -
length: 15

CDR3: CASLRGGSYNEQFF
DNA: TGTGCCAGCCTTCGAGGGGGCTCCTACAATGAGCAGTTCTTC
V: TRBV27
D: -
J: TRBJ2-1
size: -
length: 14

CDR3: CASSAEELAKNIQYF
DNA: TGTGCCAGCAGCGCCGAGGAACTAGCCAAAAACATTCAGTACTTC
V: TRBV7-2
D: -
J: TRBJ2-4
size: -
length: 15

CDR3: CASSFTAGPQETQYF
DNA: TGTGCCAGCAGTTTTACAGCGGGGCCTCAAGAGACCCAGTACTTC
V: TRBV28
D: TRBD2
J: TRBJ2-5
size: once
length: 15

CDR3: CASSLRVNTGELFF
DNA: TGTGCCAGCAGCCTTCGGGTGAACACCGGGGAGCTGTTTTTT
V: TRBV14
D: -
J: TRBJ2-2
size: -
length: 14

CDR3: CASSVGRGDTQYF
DNA: TGTGCCAGCAGCGTGGGAAGAGGAGATACGCAGTATTTT
V: TRBV4-2
D: -
J: TRBJ2-3
size: -
length: 13

CDR3: CASSSPGRNVYF
DNA: TGTGCCAGCAGCTCCCCGGGACGGAATGTTTACTTC
V: TRBV6-5
D: -
J: TRBJ2-7
size: once
length: 12

CDR3: CASSSKYEQYF
DNA: TGTGCCAGCAGCTCTAAATACGAGCAGTACTTC
V: TRBV14
D: -
J: TRBJ2-7
size: -
length: 11

CDR3: CASSPKSVNEQFF
DNA: TGTGCCAGCAGCCCTAAAAGCGTAAATGAGCAGTTCTTC
V: TRBV7-9
D: -
J: TRBJ2-1
size: -
length: 13

CDR3: CAWETGTSAGELFF
DNA: TGTGCCTGGGAGACCGGGACTAGCGCCGGGGAGCTGTTTTTT
V: TRBV30
D: TRBD2
J: TRBJ2-2
size: -
length: 14

CDR3: CASSLLSGTQYF
DNA: TGTGCCAGTAGTCTCCTTAGCGGGACGCAGTATTTT
V: TRBV19
D: TRBD2
J: TRBJ2-3
size: -
length: 12

CDR3: CASITGGMYNEQFF
DNA: TGTGCCAGCATCACAGGGGGCATGTACAATGAGCAGTTCTTC
V: TRBV28
D: TRBD1
J: TRBJ2-1
size: few
length: 14

CDR3: CASSPRLGPVIQETQYF
DNA: TGTGCCAGCAGTCCCCGACTGGGCCCCGTGATACAAGAGACCCAGTACTTC
V: TRBV27
D: -
J: TRBJ2-5
size: few
length: 17

CDR3: CASSMRSGANVLTF
DNA: TGTGCCAGTAGTATGCGGTCGGGGGCCAACGTCCTGACTTTC
V: TRBV27
D: -
J: TRBJ2-6
size: -
length: 14

CDR3: CASSHLWDNNEQFF
DNA: TGTGCCAGCAGTCACCTTTGGGACAACAATGAGCAGTTCTTC
V: TRBV7-9
D: -
J: TRBJ2-1
size: -
length: 14

CDR3: CSVGWTVNQPQHF
DNA: TGCAGCGTTGGATGGACAGTGAATCAGCCCCAGCATTTT
V: TRBV29-1
D: -
J: TRBJ1-5
size: few
length: 13